This T cell receptor (beta chain) was recovered during a study of T-cell reconstitution after alpha-beta-depleted transplantation in children. Findings and limits, study-wide: After transplant, high TCRbeta diversity at day 60 in some patients arose from surviving recipient T cells and thymic progenitors. T-cell counts and diversity at one year post-transplant came mainly from newly produced T cells. Several hundred expanded graft clones reportedly gave rise to the alpha-beta T cells present about two months after transplant.

This clonotype came up many times. What it binds is not known. This CDR3 is 11 amino acids long. CDR1 SQVTM and CDR2 ANQGSEA come from the germline V gene. The V end was cut by 7 bases, the J end by 5 bases, with 11 bases between. Unique molecular identifiers tagged the TCRbeta library. Each CDR3 protein gets one entry after TCRdb re-called the PCR reads with MiXCR. The data show roughly 280,000 distinct CDR3 sequences, about 9.9% seen once. V usage is TRBV29-1 and J usage is TRBJ2-5, with D maybe TRBD2 (6 bases). The receptor comes from a male patient between 2 and 10 years old who had a stem cell transplant for chronic granulomatous disease, so the T cells may come from the graft donor. Sequenced here: peripheral blood, sampled 180 days after TCRalphabeta/CD19-depleted stem cell transplant. This CDR3 reads CSAERGETQYF. The DNA for the CDR3 is TGCAGCGCCGAACGGGGGGAGACCCAGTACTTC.